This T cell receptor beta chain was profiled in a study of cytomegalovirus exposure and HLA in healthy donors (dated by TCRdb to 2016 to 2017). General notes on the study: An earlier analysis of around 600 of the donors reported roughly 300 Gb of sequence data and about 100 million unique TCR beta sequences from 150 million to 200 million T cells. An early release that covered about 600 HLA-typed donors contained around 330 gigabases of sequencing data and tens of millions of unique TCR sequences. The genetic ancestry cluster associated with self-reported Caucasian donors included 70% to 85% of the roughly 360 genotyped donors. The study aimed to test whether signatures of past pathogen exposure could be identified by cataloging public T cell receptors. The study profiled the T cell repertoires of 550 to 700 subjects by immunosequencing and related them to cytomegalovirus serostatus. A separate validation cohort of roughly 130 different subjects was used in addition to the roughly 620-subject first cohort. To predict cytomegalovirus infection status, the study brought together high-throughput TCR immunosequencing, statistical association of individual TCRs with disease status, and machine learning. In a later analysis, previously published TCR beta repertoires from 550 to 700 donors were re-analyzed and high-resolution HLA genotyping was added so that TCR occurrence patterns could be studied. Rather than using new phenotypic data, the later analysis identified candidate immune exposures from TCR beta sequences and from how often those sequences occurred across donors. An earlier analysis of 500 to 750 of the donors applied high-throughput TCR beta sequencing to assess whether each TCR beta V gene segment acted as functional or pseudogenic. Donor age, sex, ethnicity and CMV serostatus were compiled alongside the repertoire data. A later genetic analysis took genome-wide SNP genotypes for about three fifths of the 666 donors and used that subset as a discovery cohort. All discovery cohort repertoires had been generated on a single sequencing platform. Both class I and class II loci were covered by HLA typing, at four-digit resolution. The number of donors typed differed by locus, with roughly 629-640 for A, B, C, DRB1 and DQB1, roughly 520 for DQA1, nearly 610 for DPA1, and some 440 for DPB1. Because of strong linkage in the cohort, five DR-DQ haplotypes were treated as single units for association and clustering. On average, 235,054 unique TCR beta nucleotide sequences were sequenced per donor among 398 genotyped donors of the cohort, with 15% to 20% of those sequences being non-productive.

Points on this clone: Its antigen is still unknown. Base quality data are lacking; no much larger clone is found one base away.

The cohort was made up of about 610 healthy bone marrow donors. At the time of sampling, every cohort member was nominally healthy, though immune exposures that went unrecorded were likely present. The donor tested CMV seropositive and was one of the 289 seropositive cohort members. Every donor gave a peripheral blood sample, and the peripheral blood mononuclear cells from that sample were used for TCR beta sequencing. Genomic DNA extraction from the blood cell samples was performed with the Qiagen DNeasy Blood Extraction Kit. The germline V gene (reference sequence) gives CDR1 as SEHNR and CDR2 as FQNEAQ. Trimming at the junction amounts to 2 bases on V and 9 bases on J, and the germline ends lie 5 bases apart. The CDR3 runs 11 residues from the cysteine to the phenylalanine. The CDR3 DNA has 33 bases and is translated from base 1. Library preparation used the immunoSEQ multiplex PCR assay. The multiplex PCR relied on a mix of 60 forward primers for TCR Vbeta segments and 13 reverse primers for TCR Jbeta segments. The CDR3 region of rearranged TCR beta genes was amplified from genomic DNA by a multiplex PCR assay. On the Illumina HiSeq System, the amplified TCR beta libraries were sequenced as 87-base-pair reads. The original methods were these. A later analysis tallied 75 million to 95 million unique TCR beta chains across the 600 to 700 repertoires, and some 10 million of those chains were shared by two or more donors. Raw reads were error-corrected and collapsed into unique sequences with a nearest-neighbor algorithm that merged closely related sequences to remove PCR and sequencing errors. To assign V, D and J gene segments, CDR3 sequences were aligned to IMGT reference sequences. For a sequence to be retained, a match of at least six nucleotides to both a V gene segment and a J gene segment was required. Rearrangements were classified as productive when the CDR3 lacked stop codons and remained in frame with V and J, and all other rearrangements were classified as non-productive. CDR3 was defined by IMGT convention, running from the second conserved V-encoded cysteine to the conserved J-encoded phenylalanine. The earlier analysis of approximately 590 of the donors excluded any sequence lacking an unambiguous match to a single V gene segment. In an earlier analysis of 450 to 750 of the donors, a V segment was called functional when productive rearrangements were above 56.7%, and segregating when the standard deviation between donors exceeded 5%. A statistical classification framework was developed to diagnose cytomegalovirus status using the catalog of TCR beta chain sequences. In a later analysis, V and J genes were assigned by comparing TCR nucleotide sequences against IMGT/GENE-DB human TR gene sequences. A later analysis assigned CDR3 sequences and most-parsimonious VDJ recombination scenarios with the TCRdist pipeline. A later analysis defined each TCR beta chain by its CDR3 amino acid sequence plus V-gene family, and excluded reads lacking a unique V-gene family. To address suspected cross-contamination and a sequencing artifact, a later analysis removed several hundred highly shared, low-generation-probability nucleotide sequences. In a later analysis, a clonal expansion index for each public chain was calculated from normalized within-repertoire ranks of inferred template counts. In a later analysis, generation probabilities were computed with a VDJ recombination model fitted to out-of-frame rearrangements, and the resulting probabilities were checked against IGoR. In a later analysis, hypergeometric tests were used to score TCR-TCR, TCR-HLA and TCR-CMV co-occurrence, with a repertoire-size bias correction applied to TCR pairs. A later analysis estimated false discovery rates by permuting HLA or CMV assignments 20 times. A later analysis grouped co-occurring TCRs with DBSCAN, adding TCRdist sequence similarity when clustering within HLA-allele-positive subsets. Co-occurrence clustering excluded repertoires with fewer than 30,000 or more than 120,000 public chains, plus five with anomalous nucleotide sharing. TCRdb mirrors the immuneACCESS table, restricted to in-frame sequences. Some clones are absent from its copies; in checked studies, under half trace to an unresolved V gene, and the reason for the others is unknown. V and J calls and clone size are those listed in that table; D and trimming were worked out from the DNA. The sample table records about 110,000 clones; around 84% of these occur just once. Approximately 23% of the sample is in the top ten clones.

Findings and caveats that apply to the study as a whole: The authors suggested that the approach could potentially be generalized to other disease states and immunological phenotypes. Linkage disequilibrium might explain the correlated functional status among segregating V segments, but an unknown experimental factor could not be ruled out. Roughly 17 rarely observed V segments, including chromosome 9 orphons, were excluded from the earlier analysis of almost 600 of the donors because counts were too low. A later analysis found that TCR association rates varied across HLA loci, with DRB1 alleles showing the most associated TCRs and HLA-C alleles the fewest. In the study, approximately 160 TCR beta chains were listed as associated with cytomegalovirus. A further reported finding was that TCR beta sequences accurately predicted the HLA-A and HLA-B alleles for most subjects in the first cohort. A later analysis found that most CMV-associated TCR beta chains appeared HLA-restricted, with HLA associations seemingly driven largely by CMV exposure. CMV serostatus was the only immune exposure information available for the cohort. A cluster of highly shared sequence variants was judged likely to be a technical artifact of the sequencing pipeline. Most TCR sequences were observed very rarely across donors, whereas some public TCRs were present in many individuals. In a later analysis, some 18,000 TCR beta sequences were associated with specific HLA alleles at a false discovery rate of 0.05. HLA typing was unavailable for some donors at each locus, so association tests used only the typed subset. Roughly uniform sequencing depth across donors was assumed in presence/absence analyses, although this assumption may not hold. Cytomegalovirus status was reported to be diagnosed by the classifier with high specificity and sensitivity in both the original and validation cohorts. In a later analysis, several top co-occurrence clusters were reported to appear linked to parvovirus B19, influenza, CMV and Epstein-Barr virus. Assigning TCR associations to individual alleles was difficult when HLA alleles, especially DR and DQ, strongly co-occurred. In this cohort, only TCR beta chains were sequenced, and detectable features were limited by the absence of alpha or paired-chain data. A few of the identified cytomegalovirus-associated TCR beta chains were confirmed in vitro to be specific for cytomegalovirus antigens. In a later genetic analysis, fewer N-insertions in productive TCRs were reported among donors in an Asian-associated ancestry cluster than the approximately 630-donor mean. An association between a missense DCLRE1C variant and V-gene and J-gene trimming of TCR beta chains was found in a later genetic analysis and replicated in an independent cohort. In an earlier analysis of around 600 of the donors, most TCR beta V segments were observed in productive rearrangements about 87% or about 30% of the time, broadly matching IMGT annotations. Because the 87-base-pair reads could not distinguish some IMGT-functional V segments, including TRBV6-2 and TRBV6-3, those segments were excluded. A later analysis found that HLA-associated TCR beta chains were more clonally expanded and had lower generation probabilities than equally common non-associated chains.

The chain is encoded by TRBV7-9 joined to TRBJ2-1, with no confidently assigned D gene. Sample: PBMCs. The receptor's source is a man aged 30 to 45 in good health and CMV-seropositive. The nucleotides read TGTGCCAGCAGCTTATTCGGTGAGCAGTTCTTC. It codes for CASSLFGEQFF.